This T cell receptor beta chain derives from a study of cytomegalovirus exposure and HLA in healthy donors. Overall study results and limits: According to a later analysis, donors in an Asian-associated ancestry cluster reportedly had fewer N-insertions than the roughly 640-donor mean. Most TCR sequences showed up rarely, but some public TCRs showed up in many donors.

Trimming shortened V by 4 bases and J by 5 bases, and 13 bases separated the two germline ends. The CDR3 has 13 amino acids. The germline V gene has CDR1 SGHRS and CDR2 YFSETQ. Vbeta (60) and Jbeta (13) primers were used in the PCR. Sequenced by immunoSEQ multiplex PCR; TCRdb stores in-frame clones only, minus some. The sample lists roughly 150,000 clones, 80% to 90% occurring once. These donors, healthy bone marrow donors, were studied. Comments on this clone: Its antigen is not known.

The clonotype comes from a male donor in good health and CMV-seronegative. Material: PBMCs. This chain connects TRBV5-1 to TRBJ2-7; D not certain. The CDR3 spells CASSLQGSHEQYF. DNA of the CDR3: TGCGCCAGCAGCCTTCAAGGTAGCCACGAGCAGTACTTC.